The sequence of this TCR beta chain was determined in a study of cytomegalovirus exposure and HLA in healthy donors. CDR1 SGHRS and CDR2 YFSETQ come from the germline V gene. This CDR3 comprises 13 residues. V lost 5 bases, J lost 5 bases, and 14 bases lay in between. The PCR employed 60 Vbeta primers together with 13 Jbeta primers. Only in-frame clones appear in the TCRdb table, and some are missing; sequencing was by immunoSEQ multiplex PCR. The sample yields 100,000 to 150,000 clones, 81% seen once. The clonotype comes from a woman aged 25-40 years in good health and CMV-seronegative. The chain combines TRBV5-1 with TRBJ2-7, with TRBD2 as a possible D gene (6 bases). Source material: PBMCs. The CDR3 is CASSSAGSHEQYF. CDR3 nucleotide sequence: TGCGCCAGCAGTTCAGCGGGCTCACACGAGCAGTACTTC.